This T cell receptor beta chain emerged from a study of cytomegalovirus exposure and HLA in healthy donors. With 60 Vbeta and 13 Jbeta primers, the PCR was carried out. Profiled with immunoSEQ multiplex PCR; TCRdb holds only in-frame clones, not every one. The profile shows approximately 150,000 clones, about three quarters of them singletons. The J segment lost 0 bases and the V segment lost 0 bases, leaving 4 bases of the junction unmatched. The CDR3 is made up of 16 amino acids. Germline loops: CDR1 SGHNT, CDR2 YYREEE (reference sequence). J is TRBJ2-3 and V is TRBV5-4; TRBD1 matches at 7 bases. Sequenced material: PBMCs. This TCR was recovered from a female donor in good health and CMV-seronegative. Here the CDR3 DNA reads TGTGCCAGCAGCTTGGGAGGGGGACAGAGCACAGATACGCAGTATTTT. The encoded protein is CASSLGGGQSTDTQYF.